These T cell receptor beta chains were read from a single sample in a study of CD8+CD57+ T cells in acquired aplastic anemia. MiXCR was run by TCRdb on the reads, yielding one entry per CDR3 protein. The sample carries 17,000 or so distinct CDR3 sequences, 37% recorded once. The sequencing sample was made of CD8+CD57+ T cells sorted from PBMCs. The receptors derive from a human donor with aplastic anemia. CDR3s include the opening cysteine and the closing phenylalanine or tryptophan. The D gene is left open where the match is weak. The size entry is marked missing in some rows and otherwise reads once, few, many or a size class.

clone_size,v_call,d_call,j_call,cdr3_aa,cdr3_nt
few,TRBV7-2,TRBD2,TRBJ2-1,CASSLGRLAGSSYNEQFF,TGTGCCAGCAGCTTAGGGCGTCTAGCGGGAAGCTCCTACAATGAGCAGTTCTTC
few,TRBV2,-,TRBJ1-2,CASSPSIDYGYTF,TGTGCCAGCAGCCCTAGTATTGACTATGGCTACACCTTC
many,TRBV12-3/TRBV12-4,TRBD2,TRBJ2-1,CASSFKRGYNEQFF,TGTGCCAGCAGTTTTAAGCGGGGGTACAATGAGCAGTTCTTC
-,TRBV10-1,-,TRBJ2-1,CASSPGRAGEQFF,TGCGCCAGCAGTCCCGGACGGGCTGGGGAGCAGTTCTTC
-,TRBV2,TRBD1,TRBJ2-3,CASSARGQTDTQYF,TGTGCCAGCAGTGCCAGGGGGCAGACAGATACGCAGTATTTT
few,TRBV15,TRBD2,TRBJ2-5,CATSIWGGQETQYF,TGTGCCACCAGCATTTGGGGGGGGCAAGAGACCCAGTACTTC
once,TRBV4-2,TRBD2,TRBJ2-2,CASSRTERSSGSGGELFF,TGTGCCAGCAGCCGGACGGAGAGGTCTAGCGGGAGTGGCGGGGAGCTGTTTTTT
-,TRBV15,-,TRBJ2-1,CATSTYDLHEQFF,TGTGCCACCAGCACCTACGACTTGCATGAGCAGTTCTTC
many,TRBV5-1,-,TRBJ1-6,CASSLVGGAYNSPLHF,TGCGCCAGCAGCTTGGTGGGGGGCGCATATAATTCACCCCTCCACTTT
-,TRBV7-1,TRBD2,TRBJ2-3,CASSSPRTSGGPITDTQYF,TGTGCCAGCAGCTCCCCACGGACTAGCGGGGGGCCAATCACAGATACGCAGTATTTT
-,TRBV7-2,-,TRBJ1-3,CASSPNSGGRNTIYF,TGTGCCAGCAGCCCTAACTCGGGGGGGCGCAACACCATATATTTT
-,TRBV11-1,-,TRBJ1-2,CASIPVWGGASDGYTF,TGTGCCAGCATCCCCGTATGGGGGGGCGCGAGTGATGGCTACACCTTC
few,TRBV4-3,-,TRBJ2-1,CASSQEGAGNNNEQFF,TGCGCCAGCAGCCAAGAGGGCGCGGGGAATAACAATGAGCAGTTCTTC
many,TRBV5-1,-,TRBJ1-5,CASSLAGGQGQPQHF,TGCGCCAGCAGCTTGGCCGGGGGGCAGGGTCAGCCCCAGCATTTT
few,TRBV20-1,TRBD2,TRBJ2-7,CSATAQERGGGEQYF,TGCAGTGCTACTGCGCAGGAGCGGGGGGGAGGCGAGCAGTACTTC
few,TRBV2,TRBD2,TRBJ2-1,CASSFRRGGYNEQFF,TGTGCCAGCAGTTTTAGGCGGGGGGGATACAATGAGCAGTTCTTC
many,TRBV7-9,-,TRBJ2-5,CASSLRRGETQYF,TGTGCCAGCAGCTTAAGGCGGGGAGAGACCCAGTACTTC
many,TRBV7-9,TRBD1,TRBJ2-7,CASSGDRGYEQYF,TGTGCCAGCAGCGGGGACAGGGGATACGAGCAGTACTTC
-,TRBV4-1,TRBD2,TRBJ2-7,CASSQEVTSGKTPRGREQYF,TGCGCCAGCAGCCAAGAAGTAACTAGCGGGAAAACTCCCCGGGGTAGAGAGCAGTACTTC
few,TRBV10-3,TRBD2,TRBJ2-3,CAIRQASGTDTQYF,TGTGCCATCAGGCAGGCTAGCGGAACAGATACGCAGTATTTT
many,TRBV7-9,TRBD2,TRBJ2-4,CASTPPSGTLAKNIQYF,TGTGCCAGCACCCCCCCTAGCGGGACTCTAGCCAAAAACATTCAGTACTTC
few,TRBV7-3,-,TRBJ2-3,CASSPDGDTQYF,TGTGCCAGCAGCCCAGACGGAGATACGCAGTATTTT
-,TRBV10-2,-,TRBJ2-2,CASSESLWFGDTGELFF,TGCGCCAGCAGTGAGTCGTTGTGGTTTGGGGACACCGGGGAGCTGTTTTTT
few,TRBV15,-,TRBJ2-1,CAASSDSGTNEQFF,TGTGCCGCCAGCAGTGATTCGGGAACCAATGAGCAGTTCTTC
few,TRBV29-1,-,TRBJ2-7,CSAHSTASYEQYF,TGCAGCGCCCATTCGACAGCTTCCTACGAGCAGTACTTC
-,TRBV27,-,TRBJ1-1,CASSLLGQPMMNTEAFF,TGTGCCAGCAGTTTATTGGGCCAACCCATGATGAACACTGAAGCTTTCTTT
-,TRBV4-1,-,TRBJ1-5,CASSSPGKNQPQHF,TGCGCCAGCAGCTCACCCGGGAAGAATCAGCCCCAGCATTTT
many,TRBV7-8,-,TRBJ2-7,CASSSRYEQYF,TGTGCCAGCAGCTCCCGTTACGAGCAGTACTTC